Presented here are 17 T cell receptor beta chains from one specimen sequenced in a study of shared clonotypes between healthy human individuals. Here immunoSEQ multiplex PCR was the method, and the copy in TCRdb shows in-frame clones only, minus some. The repertoire holds more than 2 million clones, about 95% seen once, with 1% to 1.3% in the top ten. Selected positively for CCR7 and CD45RO-negative, naive CD8 cells excluded terminally differentiated effector memory CD45RA+ cells. The sample was naive CD8+ T cells sorted from blood. Receptors originate from a man younger than 35 in good health.

This chain joins TRBV27 and TRBJ2-3; D is perhaps TRBD2 (5 bases). The CDR3 runs to 15 residues. Per the germline V gene, CDR1 is MNHEY and CDR2 is SMNVEV (reference sequence). Trimming took off 0 bases at V and 5 bases at J, with 12 bases between the two ends. CDR3 protein: CASSLSIEGLDTQYF. CDR3 nucleotide sequence: TGTGCCAGCAGTTTATCGATTGAGGGTCTAGATACGCAGTATTTT.

V usage is TRBV4-1 and J usage is TRBJ1-1; D is unresolved. Germline CDR1 is MGHRA and CDR2 is YSYEKL. Trimming shortened V by 0 bases and J by 0 bases, and 5 bases separated the two germline ends. This CDR3 region has 14 residues. CDR3 residues: CASSQEALNTEAFF. CDR3 in DNA: TGCGCCAGCAGCCAAGAGGCCTTGAACACTGAAGCTTTCTTT.

The DNA for the CDR3 is TGCGCCAGCAGCCCCGAAAGGCCCGACAGGGACTATGGCTACACCTTC. Translation: CASSPERPDRDYGYTF. The chain is built from TRBV4-1 and TRBJ1-2; 7 bases map to TRBD1. The V and J ends lost 4 bases and 3 bases, in that order; junction bases with no gene match: 11. CDR3 length: 16 amino acids. The germline gives CDR1 MGHRA, CDR2 YSYEKL.

As concerns this clone: At the DNA level, this CDR3 is encoded by other sequences in the same sample as well. The J gene is TRBJ1-4, the V gene TRBV27, with a tentative D call TRBD1 (6 bases). CDR1 is MNHEY, CDR2 SMNVEV, per germline (reference sequence). There are 14 residues in the CDR3. V lost 2 bases and J lost 3, with 7 bases in between. The CDR3 DNA follows: TGTGCCAGCAGTTTAAGGGGGGCTAATGAAAAACTGTTTTTT. As protein: CASSLRGANEKLFF.

The chain couples TRBV28 to TRBJ2-3; D unclear. Between the trimmed V and J ends, which lost 7 bases and 3 bases, there was a span of 17 bases. Germline V gene sequence: CDR1 MDHEN, CDR2 SYDVKM. The CDR3 extends over 15 amino acids. CDR3 nucleotide sequence: TGTGCCAGCAAGGTTATGGACCTAACGACAGATACGCAGTATTTT. It specifies CASKVMDLTTDTQYF.

A word on this clone: The same CDR3 arises from other DNA sequences in this sample as well. The rearrangement joins TRBV5-6 to TRBJ2-2; 12 positions match TRBD2. CDR1 is SGHDT, CDR2 YYEEEE, per germline. CDR3 length: 16 residues. V lost 0 bases and J lost 6; bases outside the gene matches: 3. The DNA of the CDR3 is TGTGCCAGCAGCTTGGGGCTAGCGGGAGGGCCCGGGGAGCTGTTTTTT. Protein: CASSLGLAGGPGELFF. Full variable domain (missing parts from reference TRBV5-6 and TRBJ2-2): DAGVTQSPTHLIKTRGQQVTLRCSPKSGHDTVSWYQQALGQGPQFIFQYYEEEERQRGNFPDRFSGHQFPNYSSELNVNALLLGDSALYLCASSLGLAGGPGELFFGEGSRLTVL.

In DNA form, the CDR3 reads TGTGCCAGCAGCTTTTACGGACAGGGGGCCTACTATGGCTACACCTTC. It codes for CASSFYGQGAYYGYTF. J is TRBJ1-2 and V is TRBV7-2, with 11 bases lining up with TRBD1. In germline, CDR1 is SGHTA, CDR2 FQGNSA. The CDR3 spans 16 residues. The V gene end was trimmed by 3 bases and the J gene end by 3 bases; junction bases not matched to a gene: 6.

The chain carries TRBV10-3 and TRBJ2-7; the D gene is possibly TRBD2 (6 bases). In germline, CDR1 is ENHRY, CDR2 SYGVKD. Deletions cut 3 bases from V and 2 bases from J, with 20 bases between. This CDR3 is 17 amino acids long. This CDR3 is CAISDWGVDGTTYEQYF. CDR3 coding DNA: TGTGCCATCAGTGATTGGGGGGTAGACGGAACGACCTACGAGCAGTACTTC.

The rearrangement joins TRBV28 to TRBJ1-1, with D perhaps matching TRBD1 (6 bases). The CDR3 extends over 17 amino acids. Germline V gene sequence: CDR1 MDHEN, CDR2 SYDVKM. V was pared by 2 bases and J by 1 base, with 17 bases between. CDR3 in amino acids: CASSLRGTEGRNTEAFF. The CDR3 nucleotides are TGTGCCAGCAGTTTAAGGGGGACGGAGGGTCGGAACACTGAAGCTTTCTTT. The entire variable domain, with the rest obtained from reference TRBV28 and TRBJ1-1, is as follows: DVKVTQSSRYLVKRTGEKVFLECVQDMDHENMFWYRQDPGLGLRLIYFSYDVKMKEKGDIPEGYSVSREKKERFSLILESASTNQTSMYLCASSLRGTEGRNTEAFFGQGTRLTVV.

A single count supports this clone. The V and J genes are TRBV4-3 and TRBJ2-1, with 13 bases identical to TRBD2. Germline-derived CDR1 and CDR2 are LGHNA and YSLEER. CDR3 size: 19 residues. Trimming removed 0 bases from V and 4 bases from J; junction bases left unmatched: 9. CDR3 in DNA: TGCGCCAGCAGCCAAGAGGGCATACTAGCGGGAGGGTTGTACAATGAGCAGTTCTTC. Protein sequence: CASSQEGILAGGLYNEQFF.

The chain is built from TRBV13 and TRBJ2-7; 11 bases map to TRBD2. Germline CDR1 and CDR2: PRHDT and FYEKMQ (reference sequence). With 3 bases clipped from V and 7 bases from J, the junction kept 2 bases outside the gene matches. The CDR3 loop spans 13 amino acids. CDR3 DNA: TGTGCCAGCAGCTTTAGCGGGAGGGGTGAGCAGTACTTC. Its translation: CASSFSGRGEQYF. Drawing the rest from reference TRBV13 and TRBJ2-7, the complete variable domain is AAGVIQSPRHLIKEKRETATLKCYPIPRHDTVYWYQQGPGQDPQFLISFYEKMQSDKGSIPDRFSAQQFSDYHSELNMSSLELGDSALYFCASSFSGRGEQYFGPGTRLTVT.

The chain employs TRBV4-1 and TRBJ2-7; D may be TRBD2 (6 bases). The CDR3 length is 16 residues. Germline lookup yields CDR1 MGHRA and CDR2 YSYEKL. V lost 4 bases to trimming and J lost 5 bases, with 21 bases between them. The CDR3 sequence: CASSLEGRPGSNEQYF. CDR3 DNA: TGCGCCAGCAGCCTGGAGGGACGGCCCGGTTCCAACGAGCAGTACTTC.

The chain carries TRBV6-5 and TRBJ2-7; D unresolved. Germline V gene sequence: CDR1 MNHEY, CDR2 SVGAGI. V was pared by 4 bases and J by 8 bases, with 21 bases between. This CDR3 has 15 amino acids. For the CDR3, the DNA is TGTGCCAGCAGTTCATCCTACGTGACCGGGCAAAAGCAGTACTTC. Its protein is CASSSSYVTGQKQYF.

This chain uses TRBV2 with TRBJ2-1; 8 nucleotides line up with TRBD2. The CDR3 consists of 16 residues. Per the germline V gene, CDR1 is SNHLY and CDR2 is FYNNEI. Germline trimming cut 3 bases from V and 3 bases from J; bases unmatched to any gene: 7. The CDR3 loop is CASSEISGAFYNEQFF. The CDR3 bases are TGTGCCAGCAGTGAGATTAGCGGGGCGTTCTACAATGAGCAGTTCTTC.

The rearrangement links TRBV14 to TRBJ2-3; 7 bases match TRBD2. Trimming cost V 4 bases and J 2 bases; bases outside gene matches: 9. There are 16 residues in the CDR3. Germline V gives CDR1 SGHDN, CDR2 FVKESK. In DNA, the CDR3 is TGTGCCAGCAGCCCAGGACTAGTAAGTGCCACAGATACGCAGTATTTT. This encodes CASSPGLVSATDTQYF.

V gene TRBV5-6 combines with J gene TRBJ2-3; 7 bases are shared with TRBD2. CDR1 is SGHDT and CDR2 is YYEEEE in the germline V gene. The junction had 14 bases not matched to a gene; V was cut back by 3 bases and J by 4 bases. The CDR3 length is 17 residues. DNA of the CDR3: TGTGCCAGCAGCTACCCCCCTAGCGGCTCCACACCAGATACGCAGTATTTT. It codes for CASSYPPSGSTPDTQYF.

The chain carries TRBV5-1 and TRBJ1-5, with 7 bases fitting TRBD1. Trimming removed 4 bases from V and 6 bases from J; junction bases left unmatched: 7. The germline V gene encodes CDR1 SGHRS and CDR2 YFSETQ. The CDR3 is 14 residues long. CDR3 protein: CASSTAPGGQPQHF. The DNA of the CDR3 is TGCGCCAGCAGCACAGCCCCAGGGGGTCAGCCCCAGCATTTT.